This T cell receptor (beta chain) derives from a study of T cell repertoires in cytomegalovirus infection. As for the study in general: TCR beta signatures that were public indicated CMV infection and matching HLA type. Study findings and constraints: The study found HLA-C-restricted CMV-specific TCR beta clonotypes dominating the ex vivo response. Based on cumulative public TCR beta family frequency, carriers of CMV plus the relevant HLA were identified.

TCRdb re-analysed the reads in MiXCR, keeping a single row per CDR3 protein. Here the sample spans about 130,000 distinct CDR3 sequences, roughly a quarter being singletons. The trim removed 5 bases at V and 6 bases at J, leaving 11 bases unmatched. The CDR3 is 15 amino acids. Germline V gene data show CDR1 as MDHEN and CDR2 as SYDVKM. This clonotype was seen ten or more times. Its antigen remains unknown. The receptor comes from a human donor in good health (CMV status not recorded). Some clones in this sample may be carry-over from other donors' samples. Sequenced: PBMCs, sequenced either directly or after in vitro stimulation (not recorded which). The chain uses TRBV28 and TRBJ2-7, with 9 bases aligning to TRBD2. This CDR3 is CASSPQLAGAGEQYF. The CDR3 region has the DNA TGTGCCAGCAGTCCCCAATTAGCGGGAGCGGGCGAGCAGTACTTC.